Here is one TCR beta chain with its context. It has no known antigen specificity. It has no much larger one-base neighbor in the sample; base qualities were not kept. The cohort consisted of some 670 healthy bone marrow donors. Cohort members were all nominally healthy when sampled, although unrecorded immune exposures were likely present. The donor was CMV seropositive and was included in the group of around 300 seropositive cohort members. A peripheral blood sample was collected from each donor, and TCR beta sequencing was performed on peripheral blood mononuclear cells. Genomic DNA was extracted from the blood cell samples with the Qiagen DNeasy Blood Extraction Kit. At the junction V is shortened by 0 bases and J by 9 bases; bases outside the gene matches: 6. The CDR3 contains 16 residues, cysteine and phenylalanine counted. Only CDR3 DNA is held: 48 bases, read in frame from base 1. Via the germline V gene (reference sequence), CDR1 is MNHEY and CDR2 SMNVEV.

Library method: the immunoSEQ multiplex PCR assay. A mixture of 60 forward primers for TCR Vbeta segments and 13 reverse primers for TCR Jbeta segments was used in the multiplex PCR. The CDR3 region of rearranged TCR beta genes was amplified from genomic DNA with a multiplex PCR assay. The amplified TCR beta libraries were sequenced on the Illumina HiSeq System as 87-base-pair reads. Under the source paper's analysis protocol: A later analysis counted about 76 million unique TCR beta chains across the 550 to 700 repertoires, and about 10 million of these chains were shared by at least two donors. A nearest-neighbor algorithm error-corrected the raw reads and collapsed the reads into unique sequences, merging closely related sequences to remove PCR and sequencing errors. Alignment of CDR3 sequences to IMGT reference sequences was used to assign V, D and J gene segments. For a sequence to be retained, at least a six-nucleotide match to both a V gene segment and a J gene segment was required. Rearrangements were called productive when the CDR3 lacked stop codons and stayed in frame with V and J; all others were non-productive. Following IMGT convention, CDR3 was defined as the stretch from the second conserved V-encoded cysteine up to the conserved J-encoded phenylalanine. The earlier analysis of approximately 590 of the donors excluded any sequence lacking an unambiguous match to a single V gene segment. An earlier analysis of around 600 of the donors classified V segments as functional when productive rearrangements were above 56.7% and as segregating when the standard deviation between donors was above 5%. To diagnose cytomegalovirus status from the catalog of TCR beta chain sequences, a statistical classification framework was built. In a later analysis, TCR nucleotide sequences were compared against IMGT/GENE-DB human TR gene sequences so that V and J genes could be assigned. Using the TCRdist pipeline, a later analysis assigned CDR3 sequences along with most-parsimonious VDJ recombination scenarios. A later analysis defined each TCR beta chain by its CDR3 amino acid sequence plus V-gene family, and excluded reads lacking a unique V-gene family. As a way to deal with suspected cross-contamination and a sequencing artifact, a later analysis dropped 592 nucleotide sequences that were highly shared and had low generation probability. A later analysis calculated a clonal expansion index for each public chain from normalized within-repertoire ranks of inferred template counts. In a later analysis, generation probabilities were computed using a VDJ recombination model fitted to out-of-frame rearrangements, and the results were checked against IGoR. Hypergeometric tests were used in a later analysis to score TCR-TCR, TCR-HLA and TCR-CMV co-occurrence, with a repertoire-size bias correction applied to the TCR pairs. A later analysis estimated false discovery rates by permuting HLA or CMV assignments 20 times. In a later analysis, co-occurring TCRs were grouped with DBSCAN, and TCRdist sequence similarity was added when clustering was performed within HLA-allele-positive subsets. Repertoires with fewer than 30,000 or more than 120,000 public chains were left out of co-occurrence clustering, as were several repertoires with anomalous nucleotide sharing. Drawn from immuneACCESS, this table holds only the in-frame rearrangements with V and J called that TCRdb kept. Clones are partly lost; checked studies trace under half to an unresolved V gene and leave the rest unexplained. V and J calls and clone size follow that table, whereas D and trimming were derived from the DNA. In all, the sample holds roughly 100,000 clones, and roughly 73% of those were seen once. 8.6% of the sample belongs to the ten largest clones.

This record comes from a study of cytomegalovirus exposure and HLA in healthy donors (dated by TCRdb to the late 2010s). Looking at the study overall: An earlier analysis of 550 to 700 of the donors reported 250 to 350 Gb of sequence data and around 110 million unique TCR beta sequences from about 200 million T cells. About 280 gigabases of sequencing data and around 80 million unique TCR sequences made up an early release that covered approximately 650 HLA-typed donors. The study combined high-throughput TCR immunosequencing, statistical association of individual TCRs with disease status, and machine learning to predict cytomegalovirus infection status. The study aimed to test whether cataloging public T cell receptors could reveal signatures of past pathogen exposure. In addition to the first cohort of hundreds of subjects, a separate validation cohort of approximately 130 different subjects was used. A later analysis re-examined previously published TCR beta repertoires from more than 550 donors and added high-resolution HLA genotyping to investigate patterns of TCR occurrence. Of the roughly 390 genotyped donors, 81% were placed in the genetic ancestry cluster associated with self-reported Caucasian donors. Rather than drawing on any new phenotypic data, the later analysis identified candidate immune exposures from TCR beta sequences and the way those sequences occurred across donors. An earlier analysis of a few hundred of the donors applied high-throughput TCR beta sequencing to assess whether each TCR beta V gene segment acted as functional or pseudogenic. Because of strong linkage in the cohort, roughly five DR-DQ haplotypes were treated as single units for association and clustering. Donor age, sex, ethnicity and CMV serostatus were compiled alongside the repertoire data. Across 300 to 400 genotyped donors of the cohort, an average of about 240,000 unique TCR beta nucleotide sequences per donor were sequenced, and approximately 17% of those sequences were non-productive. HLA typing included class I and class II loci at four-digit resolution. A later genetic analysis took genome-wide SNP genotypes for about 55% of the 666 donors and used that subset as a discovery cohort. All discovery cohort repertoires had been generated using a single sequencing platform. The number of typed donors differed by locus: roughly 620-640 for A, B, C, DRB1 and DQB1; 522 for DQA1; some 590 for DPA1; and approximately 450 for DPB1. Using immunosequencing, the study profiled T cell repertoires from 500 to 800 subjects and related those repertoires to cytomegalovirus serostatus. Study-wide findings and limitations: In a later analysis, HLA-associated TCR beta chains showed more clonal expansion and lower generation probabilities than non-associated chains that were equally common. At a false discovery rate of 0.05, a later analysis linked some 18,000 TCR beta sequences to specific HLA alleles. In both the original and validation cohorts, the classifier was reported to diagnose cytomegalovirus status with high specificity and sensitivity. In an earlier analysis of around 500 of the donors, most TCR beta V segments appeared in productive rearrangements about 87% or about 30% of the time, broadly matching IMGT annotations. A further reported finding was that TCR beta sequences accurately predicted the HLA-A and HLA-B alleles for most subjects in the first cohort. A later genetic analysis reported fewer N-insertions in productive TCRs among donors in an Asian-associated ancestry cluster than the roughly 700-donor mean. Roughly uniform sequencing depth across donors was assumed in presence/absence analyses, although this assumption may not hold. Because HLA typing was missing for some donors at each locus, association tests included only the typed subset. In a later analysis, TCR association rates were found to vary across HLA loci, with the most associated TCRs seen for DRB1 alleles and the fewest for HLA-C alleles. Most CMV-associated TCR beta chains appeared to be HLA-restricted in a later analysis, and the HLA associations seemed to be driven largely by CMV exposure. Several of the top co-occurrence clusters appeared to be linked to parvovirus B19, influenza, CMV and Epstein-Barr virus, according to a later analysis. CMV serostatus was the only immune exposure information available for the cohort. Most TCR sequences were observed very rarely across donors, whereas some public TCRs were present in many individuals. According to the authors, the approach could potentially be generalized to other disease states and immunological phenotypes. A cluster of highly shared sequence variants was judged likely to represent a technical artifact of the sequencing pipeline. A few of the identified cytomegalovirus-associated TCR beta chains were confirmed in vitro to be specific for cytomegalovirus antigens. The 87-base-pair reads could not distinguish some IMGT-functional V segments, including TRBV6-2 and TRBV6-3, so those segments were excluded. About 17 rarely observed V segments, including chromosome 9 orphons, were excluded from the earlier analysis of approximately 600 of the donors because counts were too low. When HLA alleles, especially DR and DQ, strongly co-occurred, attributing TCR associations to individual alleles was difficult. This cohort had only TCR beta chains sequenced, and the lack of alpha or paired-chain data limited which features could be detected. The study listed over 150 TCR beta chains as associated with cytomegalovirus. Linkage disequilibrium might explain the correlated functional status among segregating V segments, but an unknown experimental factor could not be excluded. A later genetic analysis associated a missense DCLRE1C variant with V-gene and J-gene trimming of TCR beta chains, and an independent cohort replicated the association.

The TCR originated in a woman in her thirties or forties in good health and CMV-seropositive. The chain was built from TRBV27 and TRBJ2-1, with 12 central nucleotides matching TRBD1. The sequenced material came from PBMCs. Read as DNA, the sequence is TGTGCCAGCAGTTTATCACCGGGACAGGGGGCGGGTGAGCAGTTCTTC. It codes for CASSLSPGQGAGEQFF.